These 11 T cell receptor beta chains originate from one sample sequenced in a study of response to subunit inactivated influenza vaccine. TCRdb redid the calling of the RT-PCR reads with MiXCR, one entry per CDR3 protein. The sample comprises around 530,000 distinct CDR3 sequences, about 11% of which are singletons, and 10% to 13% rests with the top ten. The source material was PBMCs from blood, sampled on the day of vaccination. The receptors originated from a man between 45 and 60 years old who received an inactivated influenza vaccine.

The chain combines TRBV12-3 or TRBV12-4 with TRBJ2-7, with D possibly being TRBD2 (6 bases). The CDR3 is 13 residues long. V dropped 6 bases and J dropped 6 bases, with 15 bases sitting between them. CDR3 nucleotide sequence: TGTGCCAGCAGCCTGACTAGGGGAACCGAGCAGTACTTC. Protein: CASSLTRGTEQYF.

The CDR3 loop is CASSLDSRVETQYF. The CDR3, as DNA: TGTGCCAGCAGCTTAGATTCAAGGGTGGAGACCCAGTACTTC. This chain connects TRBV7-9 to TRBJ2-5; D is ambiguous. From germline, CDR1 is SEHNR and CDR2 FQNEAQ (reference sequence). CDR3 length: 14 amino acids. V was trimmed by 1 base and J by 5 bases, leaving 11 bases between them.

This clonotype was detected many times. This rearrangement joins TRBV2 to TRBJ1-1; D unclear. The CDR3 is 14 residues long. Looked up from germline, CDR1 is SNHLY and CDR2 is FYNNEI. V was clipped by 2 bases and J by 1 base, with 8 bases between them. CDR3 DNA: TGTGCCAGCAGTGAATTCGGAGGGAACACTGAAGCTTTCTTT. Encoded protein: CASSEFGGNTEAFF. The full variable domain, in which reference TRBV2 and TRBJ1-1 provide the parts outside the CDR3, is EPEVTQTPSHQVTQMGQEVILRCVPISNHLYFYWYRQILGQKVEFLVSFYNNEISEKSEIFDDQFSVERPDGSNFTLKIRSTKLEDSAMYFCASSEFGGNTEAFFGQGTRLTVV.

The chain recombines TRBV25-1 with TRBJ2-7, with D possibly TRBD2 on 5 matching bases. The germline V gene encodes CDR1 MGHDK and CDR2 SYGVNS. Trimming took off 3 bases at V and 2 bases at J, with 11 bases between the two ends. The CDR3 runs to 14 residues. The CDR3 DNA reads as TGTGCCAGCAGTGAGGTCGGGGTAGCCTACGAGCAGTACTTC. This sequence encodes CASSEVGVAYEQYF.

The rearrangement links TRBV6-2 or TRBV6-3 to TRBJ1-1; D ambiguous. In germline, CDR1 is MNHEY, CDR2 SVGEGT. Trimming left V 7 bases short and J 1 base short, with 16 bases between. This CDR3 region has 15 residues. This CDR3 reads CASILGAYGNTEAFF. In DNA form, the CDR3 reads TGTGCCAGCATACTAGGAGCTTACGGGAACACTGAAGCTTTCTTT.

This clonotype came up a few times. V gene TRBV3-1 combines with J gene TRBJ2-1; D might be TRBD2 (5 bases). CDR1 is LGHDT and CDR2 is YNNKEL in the germline V gene (reference sequence). CDR3 length: 11 residues. The V end was cut by 3 bases, the J end by 9 bases, with 6 bases between. The CDR3 loop reads CASSQRVEQFF. The DNA of the CDR3 is TGTGCCAGCAGCCAGAGGGTTGAGCAGTTCTTC.

This clonotype was seen only a few times. The gene calls are TRBV19 and TRBJ1-3; D is uncertain. Germline V gene sequence: CDR1 LNHDA, CDR2 SQIVND (reference sequence). The CDR3 sequence is 14 residues long. V was pared by 7 bases and J by 0 bases, with 10 bases between. CDR3 nucleotides: TGTGCCAGTAAGCGGCTTTACTCTGGAAACACCATATATTTT. Translated: CASKRLYSGNTIYF.

This clonotype was found a few times. This rearrangement joins TRBV18 to TRBJ2-5, with 7 bases that match TRBD2. The CDR3 has 15 amino acids. Germline V gene sequence: CDR1 KGHSH, CDR2 LQKENI. The V and J ends lost 3 bases and 2 bases, in that order; junction bases with no gene match: 6. Here the CDR3 reads CASSPSLAKQETQYF. The CDR3 DNA sequence: TGTGCCAGCTCACCGTCACTAGCGAAACAAGAGACCCAGTACTTC.

There are many counts of this clonotype. The V call is TRBV25-1, the J call TRBJ2-1; 15 nucleotides agree with TRBD2. Germline V gene lookup returns CDR1 MGHDK and CDR2 SYGVNS. V shed 4 bases, J shed 7 bases, and the junction held 2 bases outside the gene matches. This CDR3 spans 15 amino acids. Here the CDR3 DNA reads TGTGCCAGCAGTGCCGGGACTAGCGGGGGGAATGAGCAGTTCTTC. Protein sequence: CASSAGTSGGNEQFF.

The chain carries TRBV12-3 or TRBV12-4 and TRBJ2-1, with 8 bases matching TRBD1. The J segment lost 4 bases and the V segment lost 6 bases, leaving 11 bases of the junction unmatched. CDR3 length: 16 amino acids. The CDR3 DNA is TGTGCCAGCAGCTCGCAAAATTGGGACAGGTACAATGAGCAGTTCTTC. Translation: CASSSQNWDRYNEQFF.

This clonotype occurred a few times. This chain uses TRBV4-2 with TRBJ1-3; D is unclear. Germline assignment: CDR1 LGHNA and CDR2 YNFKEQ. This CDR3 region has 15 residues. V was shortened by 0 bases and J by 1 base, with 7 bases between the two germline ends. The CDR3 DNA follows: TGTGCCAGCAGCCAAGACGGTGGTTCTGGAAACACCATATATTTT. It translates to CASSQDGGSGNTIYF.